The sequence of this T cell receptor (beta chain) was determined in a study of CD8+ T cells in alopecia areata. Several patients' sorted CD4+ cells yielded CD25+CD127- cells. This clone is labeled medium-sized. What it binds is not known. The study's findings and limits: Alopecia totalis/universalis scalp especially showed more expanded CD8+ clones than normal scalp.

Isolated RNA was reverse transcribed into cDNA used as the sequencing template. This table comes from immunoSEQ multiplex PCR, and its TCRdb copy is limited to in-frame clones, with some not included. The sample lists around 35,000 clones, around 57% occurring once. Material: CD4+ Tregs sorted from blood. The receptor was isolated from a human donor with alopecia areata.

Here the CDR3 reads CASSTDRGSAVTEAFF. The CDR3 DNA is TGTGCCAGCAGTACGGACAGGGGGTCCGCTGTCACTGAAGCTTTCTTT. J is TRBJ1-1 and V is TRBV28, with 10 bases identical to TRBD1. Germline V gene data show CDR1 as MDHEN and CDR2 as SYDVKM. Germline trimming cut 5 bases from V and 4 bases from J; bases unmatched to any gene: 10. The CDR3 length is 16 residues. Supplemented by reference TRBV28 and TRBJ1-1, the full variable domain reads DVKVTQSSRYLVKRTGEKVFLECVQDMDHENMFWYRQDPGLGLRLIYFSYDVKMKEKGDIPEGYSVSREKKERFSLILESASTNQTSMYLCASSTDRGSAVTEAFFGQGTRLTVV.